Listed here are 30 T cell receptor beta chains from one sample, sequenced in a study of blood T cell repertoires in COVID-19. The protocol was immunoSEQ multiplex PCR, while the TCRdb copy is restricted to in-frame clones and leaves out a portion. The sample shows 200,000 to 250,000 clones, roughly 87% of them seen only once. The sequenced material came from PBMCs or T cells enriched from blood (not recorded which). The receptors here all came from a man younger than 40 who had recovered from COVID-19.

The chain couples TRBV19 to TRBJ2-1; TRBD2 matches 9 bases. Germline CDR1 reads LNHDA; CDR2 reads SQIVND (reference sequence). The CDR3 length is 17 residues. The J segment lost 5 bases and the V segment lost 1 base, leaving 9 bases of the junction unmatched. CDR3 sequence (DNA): TGTGCCAGTAGTATAGGGGTTGGACTAGCGATTAACAATGAGCAGTTCTTC. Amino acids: CASSIGVGLAINNEQFF.

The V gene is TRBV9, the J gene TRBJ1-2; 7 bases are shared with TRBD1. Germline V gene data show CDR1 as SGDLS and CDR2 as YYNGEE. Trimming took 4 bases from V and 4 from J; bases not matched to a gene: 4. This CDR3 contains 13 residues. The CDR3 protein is CASSLQGTYGYTF. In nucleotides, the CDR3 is TGTGCCAGCAGCCTACAGGGGACCTATGGCTACACCTTC.

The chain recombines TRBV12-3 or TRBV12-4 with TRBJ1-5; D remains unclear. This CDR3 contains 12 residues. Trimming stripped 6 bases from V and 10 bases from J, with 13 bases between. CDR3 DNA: TGTGCCAGCAGAGCCCAAGGAGCTCCCCAGCATTTT. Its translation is CASRAQGAPQHF.

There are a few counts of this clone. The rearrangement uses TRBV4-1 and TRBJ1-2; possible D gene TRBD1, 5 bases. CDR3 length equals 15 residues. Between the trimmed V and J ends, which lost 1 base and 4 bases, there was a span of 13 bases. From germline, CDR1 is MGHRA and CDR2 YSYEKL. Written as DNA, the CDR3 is TGCGCCAGCAGCCAAGCCATGACAGCCCCCTATGGCTACACCTTC. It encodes CASSQAMTAPYGYTF.

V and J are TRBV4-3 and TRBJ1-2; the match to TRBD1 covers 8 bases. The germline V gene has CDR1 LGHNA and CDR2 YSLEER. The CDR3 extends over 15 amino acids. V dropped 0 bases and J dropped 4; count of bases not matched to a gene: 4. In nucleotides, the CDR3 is TGCGCCAGCAGCCAAGACAGGGGGCGCGCCTATGGCTACACCTTC. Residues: CASSQDRGRAYGYTF.

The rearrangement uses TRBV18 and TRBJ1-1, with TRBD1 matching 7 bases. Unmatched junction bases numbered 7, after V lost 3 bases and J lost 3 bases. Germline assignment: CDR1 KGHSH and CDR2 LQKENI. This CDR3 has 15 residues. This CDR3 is CASSPSGGPDTEAFF. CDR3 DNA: TGTGCCAGCTCACCCTCAGGGGGTCCTGACACTGAAGCTTTCTTT.

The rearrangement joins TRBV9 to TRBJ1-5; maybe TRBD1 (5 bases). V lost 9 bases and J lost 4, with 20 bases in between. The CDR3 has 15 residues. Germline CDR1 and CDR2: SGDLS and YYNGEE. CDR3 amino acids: CATLKVGPRNQPQHF. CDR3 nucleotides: TGTGCCACCCTGAAAGTGGGGCCTAGGAATCAGCCCCAGCATTTT.

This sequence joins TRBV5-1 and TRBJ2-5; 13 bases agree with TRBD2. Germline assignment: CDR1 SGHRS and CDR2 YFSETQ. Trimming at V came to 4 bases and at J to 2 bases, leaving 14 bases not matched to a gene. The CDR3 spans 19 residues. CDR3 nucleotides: TGCGCCAGCAGCACCGGGACTAGCGGGGCGTCGTGGGGGCAAGAGACCCAGTACTTC. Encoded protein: CASSTGTSGASWGQETQYF.

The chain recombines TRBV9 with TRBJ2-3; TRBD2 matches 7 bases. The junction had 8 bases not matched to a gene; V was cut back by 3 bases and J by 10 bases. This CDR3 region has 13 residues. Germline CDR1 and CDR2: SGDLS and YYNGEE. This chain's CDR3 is CASSASWEGSQYF. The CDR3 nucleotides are TGTGCCAGCAGCGCCAGCTGGGAGGGATCGCAGTATTTT.

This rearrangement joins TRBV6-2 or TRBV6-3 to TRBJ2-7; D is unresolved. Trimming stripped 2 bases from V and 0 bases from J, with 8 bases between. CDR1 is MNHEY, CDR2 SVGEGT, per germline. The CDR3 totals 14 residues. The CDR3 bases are TGTGCCAGCAGTTACGGTGGCTTCTCCTACGAGCAGTACTTC. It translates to CASSYGGFSYEQYF.

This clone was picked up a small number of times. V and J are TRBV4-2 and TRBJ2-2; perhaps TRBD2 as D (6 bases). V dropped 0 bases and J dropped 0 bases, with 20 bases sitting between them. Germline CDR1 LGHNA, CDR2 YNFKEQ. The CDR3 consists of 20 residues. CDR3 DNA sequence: TGTGCCAGCAGCCAAGAGATATGGACTAAGGGGCGCCCGAACACCGGGGAGCTGTTTTTT. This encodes CASSQEIWTKGRPNTGELFF.

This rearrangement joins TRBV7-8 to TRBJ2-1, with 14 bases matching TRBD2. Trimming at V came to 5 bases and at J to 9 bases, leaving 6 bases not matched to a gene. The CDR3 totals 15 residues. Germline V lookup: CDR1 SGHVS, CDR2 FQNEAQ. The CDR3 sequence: CASSPGTSGSGEQFF. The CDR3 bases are TGTGCCAGCAGCCCCGGGACTAGCGGGAGTGGTGAGCAGTTCTTC.

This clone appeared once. CDR3 sequence: CASSLDGVRGTEAFF. CDR3 DNA: TGCGCCAGCAGCTTGGATGGGGTAAGGGGCACTGAAGCTTTCTTT. The chain joins TRBV5-1 to TRBJ1-1, with a tentative D call TRBD1 (5 bases). Per the germline V gene, CDR1 is SGHRS and CDR2 is YFSETQ. The CDR3 contains 15 residues. V dropped 0 bases and J dropped 4 bases, with 13 bases sitting between them.

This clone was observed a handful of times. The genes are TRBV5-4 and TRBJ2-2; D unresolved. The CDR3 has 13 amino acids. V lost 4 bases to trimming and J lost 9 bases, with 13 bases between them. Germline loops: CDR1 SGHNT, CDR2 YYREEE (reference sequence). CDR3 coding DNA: TGTGCCAGCAGCGCTGACTCTGGCCGGGAGCTGTTTTTT. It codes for CASSADSGRELFF.

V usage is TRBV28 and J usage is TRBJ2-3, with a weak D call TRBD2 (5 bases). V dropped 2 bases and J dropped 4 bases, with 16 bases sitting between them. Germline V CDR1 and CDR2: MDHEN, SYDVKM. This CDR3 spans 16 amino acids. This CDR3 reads CASSLPSESGADTQYF. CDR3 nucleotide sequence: TGTGCCAGCAGTTTACCTTCGGAGTCCGGGGCAGATACGCAGTATTTT.

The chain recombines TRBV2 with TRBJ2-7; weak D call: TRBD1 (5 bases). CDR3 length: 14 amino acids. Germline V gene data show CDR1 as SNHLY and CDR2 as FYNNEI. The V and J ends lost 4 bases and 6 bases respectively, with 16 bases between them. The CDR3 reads CASSVRHLQGEQYF. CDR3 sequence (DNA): TGTGCCAGCAGTGTGAGACACCTCCAGGGCGAGCAGTACTTC.

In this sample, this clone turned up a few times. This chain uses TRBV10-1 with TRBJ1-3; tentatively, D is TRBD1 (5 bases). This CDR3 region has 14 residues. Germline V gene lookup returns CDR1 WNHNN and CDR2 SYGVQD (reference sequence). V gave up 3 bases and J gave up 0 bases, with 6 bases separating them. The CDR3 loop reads CASSDTGSGNTIYF. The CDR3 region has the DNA TGCGCCAGCAGTGACACAGGCTCTGGAAACACCATATATTTT.

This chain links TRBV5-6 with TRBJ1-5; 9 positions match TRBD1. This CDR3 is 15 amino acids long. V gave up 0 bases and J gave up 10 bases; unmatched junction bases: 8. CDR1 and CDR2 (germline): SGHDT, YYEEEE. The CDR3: CASSLAGTGYLPQHF. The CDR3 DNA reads TGTGCCAGCAGCTTGGCCGGGACAGGGTATCTCCCCCAGCATTTT.

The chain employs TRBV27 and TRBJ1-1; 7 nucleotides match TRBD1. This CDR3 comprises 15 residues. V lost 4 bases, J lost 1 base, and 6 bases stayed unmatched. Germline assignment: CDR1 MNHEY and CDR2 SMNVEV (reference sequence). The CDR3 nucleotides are TGTGCCAGCAGTTCTCATGGGACAGAGAACACTGAAGCTTTCTTT. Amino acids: CASSSHGTENTEAFF.

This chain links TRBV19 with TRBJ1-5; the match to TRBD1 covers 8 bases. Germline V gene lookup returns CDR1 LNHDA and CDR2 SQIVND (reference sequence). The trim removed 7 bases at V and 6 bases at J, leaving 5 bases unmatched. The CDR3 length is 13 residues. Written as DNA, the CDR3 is TGTGCCAGTAATCGACAGGGGCCTCAGCCCCAGCATTTT. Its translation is CASNRQGPQPQHF. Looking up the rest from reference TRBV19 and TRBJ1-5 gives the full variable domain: DGGITQSPKYLFRKEGQNVTLSCEQNLNHDAMYWYRQDPGQGLRLIYYSQIVNDFQKGDIAEGYSVSREKKESFPLTVTSAQKNPTAFYLCASNRQGPQPQHFGDGTRLSIL.

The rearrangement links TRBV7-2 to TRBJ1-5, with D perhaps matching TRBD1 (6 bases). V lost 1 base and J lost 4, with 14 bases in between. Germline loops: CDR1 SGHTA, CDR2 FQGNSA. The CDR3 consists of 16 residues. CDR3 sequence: CASSLEGLGTNQPQHF. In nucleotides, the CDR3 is TGTGCCAGCAGCTTAGAGGGTTTAGGGACAAATCAGCCCCAGCATTTT. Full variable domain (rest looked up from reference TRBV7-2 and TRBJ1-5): GAGVSQSPSNKVTEKGKDVELRCDPISGHTALYWYRQSLGQGLEFLIYFQGNSAPDKSGLPSDRFSAERTGGSVSTLTIQRTQQEDSAVYLCASSLEGLGTNQPQHFGDGTRLSIL.

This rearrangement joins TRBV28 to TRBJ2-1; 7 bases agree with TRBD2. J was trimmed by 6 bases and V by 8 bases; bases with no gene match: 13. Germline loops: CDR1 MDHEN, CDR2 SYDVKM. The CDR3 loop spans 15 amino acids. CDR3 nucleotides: TGTGCCAGCTCAATCGGTGGCGGGAGAATCAATGAGCAGTTCTTC. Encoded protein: CASSIGGGRINEQFF.

The chain's CDR3 is CASSLVAGALYNEQFF. Here the CDR3 DNA reads TGTGCCAGCAGCTTAGTGGCGGGAGCTCTCTACAATGAGCAGTTCTTC. The V and J genes are TRBV11-2 and TRBJ2-1; TRBD2 aligns across 7 bases. Germline V gene data show CDR1 as SGHAT and CDR2 as FQNNGV. Trimming at V came to 1 base and at J to 3 bases, leaving 6 bases not matched to a gene. The CDR3 runs 16 residues.

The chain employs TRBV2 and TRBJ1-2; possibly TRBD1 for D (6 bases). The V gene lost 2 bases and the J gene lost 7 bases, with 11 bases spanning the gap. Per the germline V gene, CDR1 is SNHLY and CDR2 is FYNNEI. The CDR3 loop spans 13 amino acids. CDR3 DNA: TGTGCCAGCAGTGAAAACAGGGTGGGTGGCTACACCTTC. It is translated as CASSENRVGGYTF. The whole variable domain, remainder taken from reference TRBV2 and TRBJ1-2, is EPEVTQTPSHQVTQMGQEVILRCVPISNHLYFYWYRQILGQKVEFLVSFYNNEISEKSEIFDDQFSVERPDGSNFTLKIRSTKLEDSAMYFCASSENRVGGYTFGSGTRLTVV.

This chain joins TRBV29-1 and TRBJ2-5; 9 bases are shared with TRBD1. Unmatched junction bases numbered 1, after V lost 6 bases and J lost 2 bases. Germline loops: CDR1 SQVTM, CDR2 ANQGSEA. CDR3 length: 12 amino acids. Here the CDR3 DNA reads TGCAGCGTCGGGACAGGGCAAGAGACCCAGTACTTC. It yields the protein CSVGTGQETQYF.

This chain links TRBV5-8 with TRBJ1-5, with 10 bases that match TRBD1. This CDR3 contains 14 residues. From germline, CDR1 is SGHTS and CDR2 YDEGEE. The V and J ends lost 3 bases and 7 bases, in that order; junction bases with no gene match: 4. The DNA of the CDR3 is TGTGCCAGCAGCTCCGGGACAGGGGTACAGCCCCAGCATTTT. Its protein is CASSSGTGVQPQHF.

Written as DNA, the CDR3 is TGCGCCAGCAGCACAACCCAGACAGGGACGAAGACCCAGTACTTC. It yields the protein CASSTTQTGTKTQYF. This rearrangement joins TRBV5-1 to TRBJ2-5; 7 bases align to TRBD1. This CDR3 has 15 residues. V lost 4 bases to trimming and J lost 6 bases; unmatched junction nucleotides: 12. The V gene's germline CDR1 is SGHRS and CDR2 YFSETQ.

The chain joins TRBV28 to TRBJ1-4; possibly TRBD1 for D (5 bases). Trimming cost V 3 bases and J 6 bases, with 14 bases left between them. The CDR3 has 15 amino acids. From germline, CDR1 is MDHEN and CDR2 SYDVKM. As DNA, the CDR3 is TGTGCCAGCAGTTTTATGGCAGGGTGGGATGAAAAACTGTTTTTT. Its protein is CASSFMAGWDEKLFF.

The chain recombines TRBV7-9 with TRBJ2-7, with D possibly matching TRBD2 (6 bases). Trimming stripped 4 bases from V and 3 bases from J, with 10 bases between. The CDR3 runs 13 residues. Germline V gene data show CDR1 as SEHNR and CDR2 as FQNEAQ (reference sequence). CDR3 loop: CASSSGVGYEQYF. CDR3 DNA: TGTGCCAGCAGCTCGGGAGTCGGCTACGAGCAGTACTTC.

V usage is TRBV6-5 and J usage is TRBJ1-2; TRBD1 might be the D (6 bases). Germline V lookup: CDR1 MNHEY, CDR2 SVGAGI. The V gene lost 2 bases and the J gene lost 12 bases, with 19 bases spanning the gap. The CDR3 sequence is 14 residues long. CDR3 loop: CASSYSRDTQPNTF. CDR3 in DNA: TGTGCCAGCAGTTACAGCCGGGACACCCAACCAAACACCTTC.